Below, 30 T cell receptor beta chains from the same sample are listed, as sequenced in a study of blood T cell repertoires in COVID-19. Produced via immunoSEQ multiplex PCR; TCRdb's table is partial and in-frame only. There are more than 300,000 clones in the sample; over 75% occur only once, and 10% lies in the top ten. Material: PBMCs or T cells enriched from blood (not recorded which). These receptors originate from a woman under 30 who had recovered from COVID-19.

V usage is TRBV11-2 and J usage is TRBJ2-7; 7 bases match TRBD2. J was trimmed by 0 bases and V by 7 bases; bases with no gene match: 12. Germline lookup yields CDR1 SGHAT and CDR2 FQNNGV. The CDR3 is 16 amino acids. For the CDR3, the DNA is TGTGCCAGCACCGAGGGACCGGGAGGACTCTCCTACGAGCAGTACTTC. Its translation is CASTEGPGGLSYEQYF.

The gene calls are TRBV7-9 and TRBJ1-4; the D gene is possibly TRBD1 (5 bases). V dropped 1 base and J dropped 0 bases, with 9 bases sitting between them. Looked up from germline, CDR1 is SEHNR and CDR2 is FQNEAQ (reference sequence). The CDR3 length is 16 residues. The CDR3 reads CASSLVFRATNEKLFF. CDR3 nucleotides: TGTGCCAGCAGCTTAGTGTTCAGGGCAACTAATGAAAAACTGTTTTTT.

The chain couples TRBV11-2 to TRBJ1-2, with 8 bases that match TRBD1. Germline V gene sequence: CDR1 SGHAT, CDR2 FQNNGV. CDR3 length: 16 residues. The V gene end was trimmed by 0 bases and the J gene end by 4 bases; junction bases not matched to a gene: 7. The chain's CDR3 is CASSLDPGGTGYGYTF. As DNA, the CDR3 is TGTGCCAGCAGCTTAGATCCCGGGGGGACAGGCTATGGCTACACCTTC.

The rearrangement uses TRBV9 and TRBJ2-1, with TRBD2 matching 8 bases. This CDR3 spans 15 amino acids. The germline CDR1 and CDR2 sequences are SGDLS and YYNGEE. Trimming at V came to 4 bases and at J to 2 bases, leaving 5 bases not matched to a gene. CDR3 sequence reads: CASSPAGAPYNEQFF. CDR3 in DNA: TGTGCCAGCAGCCCAGCGGGAGCCCCCTACAATGAGCAGTTCTTC.

This chain links TRBV10-2 with TRBJ1-1; 9 bases map to TRBD1. The CDR3 length is 15 residues. The J segment lost 1 base and the V segment lost 7 bases, leaving 7 bases of the junction unmatched. Germline-derived CDR1 and CDR2 are WSHSY and SAAADI. The CDR3 protein is CASKRTGDQNTEAFF. DNA of the CDR3: TGCGCCAGCAAAAGGACAGGGGACCAGAACACTGAAGCTTTCTTT.

The V and J genes are TRBV5-4 and TRBJ2-7; D unclear. Between the trimmed V and J ends, which lost 7 bases and 1 base, there was a span of 18 bases. The CDR3 totals 15 residues. Germline CDR1 reads SGHNT; CDR2 reads YYREEE (reference sequence). CDR3 bases: TGTGCCAGCTCCCGTTGGGCCGCAACATCCTACGAGCAGTACTTC. Translating gives CASSRWAATSYEQYF.

The genes are TRBV3-1 (or the pseudogene TRBV3-2) and TRBJ2-7; weak D call: TRBD2 (5 bases). Germline-derived CDR1 and CDR2 are LGHDT and YNNKEL (reference sequence). Trimming took off 1 base at V and 0 bases at J, with 19 bases between the two ends. The CDR3 loop spans 18 amino acids. DNA of the CDR3: TGTGCCAGCAGCCAAGGTCCTAGCTCTGGTGTGTACTCCTACGAGCAGTACTTC. Its protein is CASSQGPSSGVYSYEQYF.

This chain links TRBV2 with TRBJ2-7; 7 positions match TRBD2. In germline, CDR1 is SNHLY, CDR2 FYNNEI. The CDR3 contains 15 residues. After removal of 3 bases from V and 3 bases from J, the junction contained 8 bases not matched to a gene. The CDR3 DNA is TGTGCCAGCAGTGAGGAGGGGACTAAATTCTACGAGCAGTACTTC. This codes for CASSEEGTKFYEQYF.

In this sample, this clone turned up once. This chain joins TRBV19 and TRBJ2-3, with 9 nucleotides matching TRBD1. Losses at the gene ends were 6 bases for V and 4 bases for J; bases not matched to a gene: 5. The CDR3 spans 14 residues. CDR1 LNHDA and CDR2 SQIVND come from the germline V gene (reference sequence). The CDR3 here is CASRGDRDADTQYF. In DNA, the CDR3 is TGTGCCAGTAGGGGGGACAGGGATGCAGATACGCAGTATTTT. Drawing the rest from reference TRBV19 and TRBJ2-3, the complete variable domain is DGGITQSPKYLFRKEGQNVTLSCEQNLNHDAMYWYRQDPGQGLRLIYYSQIVNDFQKGDIAEGYSVSREKKESFPLTVTSAQKNPTAFYLCASRGDRDADTQYFGPGTRLTVL.

The chain is built from TRBV9 and TRBJ1-4; maybe TRBD1 (5 bases). CDR1 and CDR2 (germline): SGDLS, YYNGEE. The CDR3 sequence is 16 residues long. The V end was cut by 3 bases, the J end by 2 bases, with 14 bases between. As DNA, the CDR3 is TGTGCCAGCAGCGCCCAGGGTCTTTACACTAATGAAAAACTGTTTTTT. Translated, it gives CASSAQGLYTNEKLFF.

This clone was observed once. This chain joins TRBV7-9 and TRBJ1-2, with TRBD1 matching over 8 bases. Germline assignment: CDR1 SEHNR and CDR2 FQNEAQ (reference sequence). Germline trimming cut 6 bases from V and 2 bases from J; bases unmatched to any gene: 8. CDR3 size: 15 residues. The chain's CDR3 is CASRPEGTGNYGYTF. The CDR3 nucleotides are TGTGCCAGCAGACCCGAAGGGACAGGAAACTATGGCTACACCTTC.

The V gene is TRBV19, the J gene TRBJ2-3; maybe TRBD1 (5 bases). This CDR3 has 16 residues. Trimming took 9 bases from V and 0 from J, leaving 19 bases between them. Looked up from germline, CDR1 is LNHDA and CDR2 is SQIVND (reference sequence). CDR3 nucleotide sequence: TGTGCCAGCTCGGTGCAGGGCGGCTCTAGCACAGATACGCAGTATTTT. This codes for CASSVQGGSSTDTQYF.

The V and J genes are TRBV12-3 or TRBV12-4 and TRBJ1-1; D unclear. The CDR3 is 10 residues long. V was trimmed by 8 bases and J by 6 bases, leaving 7 bases between them. As DNA, the CDR3 is TGTGCCAGCGGAGGACCTGAAGCTTTCTTT. Its protein is CASGGPEAFF.

This chain connects TRBV29-1 to TRBJ2-1; the match to TRBD2 covers 10 bases. V trimming: 6 bases; J trimming: 4 bases; junction bases outside the gene matches: 6. Germline V gene data show CDR1 as SQVTM and CDR2 as ANQGSEA. The CDR3 has 14 amino acids. CDR3 bases: TGCAGCGTGGATACTAGCGGGGCTTACAATGAGCAGTTCTTC. Translating gives CSVDTSGAYNEQFF.

V usage is TRBV6-2 or TRBV6-3 and J usage is TRBJ2-1; D might be TRBD2 (6 bases). CDR3 length: 19 amino acids. The germline V gene encodes CDR1 MNHEY and CDR2 SVGEGT. V lost 2 bases, J lost 8 bases, and 28 bases lay in between. This CDR3 is CASSYTPAAPGRFIDEQFF. CDR3 DNA sequence: TGTGCCAGCAGTTACACACCCGCAGCCCCAGGGAGGTTCATCGATGAGCAGTTCTTC.

V and J are TRBV13 and TRBJ1-1, with 8 bases fitting TRBD1. CDR1 is PRHDT, CDR2 FYEKMQ, per germline (reference sequence). With V trimmed by 4 bases and J by 7 bases, 8 bases remained unmatched. This CDR3 region has 14 residues. Written as DNA, the CDR3 is TGTGCCAGCAGCTCCTCGGCAGGGGGCGATGAAGCTTTCTTT. This sequence encodes CASSSSAGGDEAFF.

This clone showed up just a few times. The gene calls are TRBV19 and TRBJ1-5, with D perhaps matching TRBD1 (6 bases). Trimming took 6 bases from V and 7 from J, leaving 10 bases between them. CDR1 LNHDA and CDR2 SQIVND come from the germline V gene (reference sequence). The CDR3 has 12 residues. The CDR3 spells CASSRTGQPQHF. For the CDR3, the DNA is TGTGCCAGTAGCAGAACAGGGCAGCCCCAGCATTTT.

The genes are TRBV19 and TRBJ1-5; a possible D gene is TRBD1 (5 bases). CDR3 size: 16 residues. V lost 7 bases to trimming and J lost 0 bases, with 16 bases between them. CDR1 and CDR2 (germline): LNHDA, SQIVND (reference sequence). The CDR3, as DNA: TGTGCCAGTACATTGGCGGGGGAAGATAGCAATCAGCCCCAGCATTTT. Encoded protein: CASTLAGEDSNQPQHF.

The gene calls are TRBV28 and TRBJ2-7; a weak D match, TRBD2 (6 bases). Germline assignment: CDR1 MDHEN and CDR2 SYDVKM. This CDR3 is built from 16 residues. The ends were cut back, 2 bases at V and 5 bases at J, with 19 bases in the middle. The CDR3, as DNA: TGTGCCAGCAGTTTAACGGGCCGGGAGATCCCCCACGAGCAGTACTTC. Encoded protein: CASSLTGREIPHEQYF.

The chain combines TRBV30 with TRBJ1-2; D remains unclear. Trimming removed 1 base at V and 8 bases at J, with 20 bases between. This CDR3 region has 15 residues. Germline V gene data show CDR1 as GTSNPN and CDR2 as SVGIG (reference sequence). The CDR3 spells CAWSAAHTDPEGYTF. The CDR3 coding sequence is TGTGCCTGGAGTGCGGCACACACGGATCCGGAGGGCTACACCTTC.

This clone occurred many times. Germline is not matched at one junction end, which may reflect a read error. The chain couples TRBV28 to TRBJ1-3; 7 bases are shared with TRBD1. The CDR3 runs 17 residues. Germline V gives CDR1 MDHEN, CDR2 SYDVKM. CDR3: CASSLIGTDKSGNTIYF. The CDR3 DNA reads TGTGCCAGTAGTTTAATCGGGACAGACAAATCTGGAAACACCATATATTTT.

Points on this clone: The same CDR3 is also encoded by other DNA sequences in this sample. This chain links TRBV18 with TRBJ2-5; 11 bases agree with TRBD1. The germline CDR1 and CDR2 sequences are KGHSH and LQKENI. CDR3 length equals 15 residues. The V segment lost 3 bases and the J segment 4 bases; nucleotides outside the gene matches: 4. As DNA, the CDR3 is TGTGCCAGCTCACCTCCGGGACAGGGGGGAGAGACCCAGTACTTC. It encodes CASSPPGQGGETQYF.

The V call is TRBV5-1, the J call TRBJ2-4; 11 positions match TRBD2. The V and J ends lost 4 bases and 2 bases, in that order; junction bases with no gene match: 14. Germline CDR1 reads SGHRS; CDR2 reads YFSETQ. There are 19 residues in the CDR3. The CDR3 bases are TGCGCCAGCAGCGTAACTAGCGGGGGAAGGTTTGGGACCAAAAACATTCAGTACTTC. Protein sequence: CASSVTSGGRFGTKNIQYF.

The chain employs TRBV7-9 and TRBJ2-2, with 8 nucleotides matching TRBD1. This CDR3 contains 14 residues. After removal of 10 bases from V and 7 bases from J, the junction contained 11 bases not matched to a gene. Germline CDR1 and CDR2: SEHNR and FQNEAQ (reference sequence). CDR3 sequence: CATTPRGPNGELFF. CDR3 nucleotides: TGTGCCACGACCCCCAGGGGGCCGAACGGGGAGCTGTTTTTT.

This chain uses TRBV18 with TRBJ1-1, with D possibly matching TRBD1 (5 bases). The CDR3 runs 15 residues. V dropped 3 bases and J dropped 5 bases, with 16 bases sitting between them. Germline lookup yields CDR1 KGHSH and CDR2 LQKENI. The CDR3 reads CASSPSTGPGTEAFF. CDR3 nucleotides: TGTGCCAGCTCACCGTCTACAGGTCCAGGGACTGAAGCTTTCTTT.

The CDR3 protein is CASSLRLAGREGELFF. The DNA of the CDR3 is TGTGCCAGCAGTTTACGGCTAGCGGGAAGAGAAGGGGAGCTGTTTTTT. The gene calls are TRBV27 and TRBJ2-2; 9 bases agree with TRBD2. This CDR3 has 16 residues. V shed 2 bases and J 8 bases; nucleotides not matched to a gene: 9. From germline, CDR1 is MNHEY and CDR2 SMNVEV (reference sequence).

The gene calls are TRBV7-8 and TRBJ2-3; TRBD2 aligns across 7 bases. CDR1 is SGHVS, CDR2 FQNEAQ, per germline. The CDR3 loop spans 15 amino acids. The ends lost 3 bases at V and 1 base at J; junction bases unmatched: 4. In DNA form, the CDR3 reads TGTGCCAGCAGCTTTACTAGCGCCCGCACAGATACGCAGTATTTT. Protein product: CASSFTSARTDTQYF.

The V and J genes are TRBV28 and TRBJ2-7; 7 bases are a match to TRBD2. This CDR3 comprises 15 residues. CDR1 is MDHEN, CDR2 SYDVKM, per germline. V trimming: 2 bases; J trimming: 1 base; junction bases outside the gene matches: 5. The CDR3: CASSLGTSASYEQYF. For the CDR3, the DNA is TGTGCCAGCAGTTTAGGCACTAGCGCTTCCTACGAGCAGTACTTC.

The chain is built from TRBV2 and TRBJ2-1; D might be TRBD1 (6 bases). Germline lookup yields CDR1 SNHLY and CDR2 FYNNEI. Trimming took off 9 bases at V and 4 bases at J, with 7 bases between the two ends. The CDR3 consists of 11 residues. CDR3 in DNA: TGTGCCAGACAGGGTTACAATGAGCAGTTCTTC. The encoded protein is CARQGYNEQFF.

This clone appeared many times. The chain carries TRBV11-3 and TRBJ2-2, with D unresolved. The length of the CDR3 is 13 residues. Germline CDR1 and CDR2: SGHNT and YENEEA. V was trimmed by 4 bases and J by 5 bases, leaving 8 bases between them. The CDR3 protein is CASSYPGTGELFF. The CDR3 DNA is TGTGCCAGCAGCTACCCCGGGACCGGGGAGCTGTTTTTT.